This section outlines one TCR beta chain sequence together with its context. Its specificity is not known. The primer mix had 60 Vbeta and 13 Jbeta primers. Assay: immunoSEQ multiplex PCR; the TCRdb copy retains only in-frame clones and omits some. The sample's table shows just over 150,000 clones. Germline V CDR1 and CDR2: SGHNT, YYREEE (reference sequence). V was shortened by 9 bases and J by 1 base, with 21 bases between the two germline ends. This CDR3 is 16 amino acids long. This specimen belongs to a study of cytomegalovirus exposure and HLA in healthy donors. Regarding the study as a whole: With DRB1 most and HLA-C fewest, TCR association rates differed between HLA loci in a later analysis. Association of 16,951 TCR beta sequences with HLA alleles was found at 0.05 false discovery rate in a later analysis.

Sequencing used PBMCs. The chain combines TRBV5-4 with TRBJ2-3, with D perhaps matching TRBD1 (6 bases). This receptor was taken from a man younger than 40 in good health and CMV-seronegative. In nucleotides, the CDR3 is TGTGCCATTAAAGACGGGACACACACTCGCACAGATACGCAGTATTTT. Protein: CAIKDGTHTRTDTQYF. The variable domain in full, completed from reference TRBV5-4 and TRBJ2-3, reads ETGVTQSPTHLIKTRGQQVTLRCSSQSGHNTVSWYQQALGQGPQFIFQYYREEENGRGNFPPRFSGLQFPNYSSELNVNALELDDSALYLCAIKDGTHTRTDTQYFGPGTRLTVL.